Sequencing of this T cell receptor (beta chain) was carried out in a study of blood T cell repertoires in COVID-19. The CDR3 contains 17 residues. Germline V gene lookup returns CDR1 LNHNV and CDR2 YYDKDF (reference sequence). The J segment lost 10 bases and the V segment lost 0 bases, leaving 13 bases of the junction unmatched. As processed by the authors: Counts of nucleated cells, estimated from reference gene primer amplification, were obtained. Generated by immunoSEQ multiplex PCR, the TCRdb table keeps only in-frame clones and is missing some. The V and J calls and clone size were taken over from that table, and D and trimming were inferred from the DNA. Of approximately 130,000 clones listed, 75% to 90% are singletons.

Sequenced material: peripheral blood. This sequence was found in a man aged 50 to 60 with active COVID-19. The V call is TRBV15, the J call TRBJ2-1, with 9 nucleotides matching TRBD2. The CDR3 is CATSRDLSGGPQGEQFF. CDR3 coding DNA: TGTGCCACCAGCAGAGATCTTAGCGGGGGCCCTCAAGGGGAGCAGTTCTTC.